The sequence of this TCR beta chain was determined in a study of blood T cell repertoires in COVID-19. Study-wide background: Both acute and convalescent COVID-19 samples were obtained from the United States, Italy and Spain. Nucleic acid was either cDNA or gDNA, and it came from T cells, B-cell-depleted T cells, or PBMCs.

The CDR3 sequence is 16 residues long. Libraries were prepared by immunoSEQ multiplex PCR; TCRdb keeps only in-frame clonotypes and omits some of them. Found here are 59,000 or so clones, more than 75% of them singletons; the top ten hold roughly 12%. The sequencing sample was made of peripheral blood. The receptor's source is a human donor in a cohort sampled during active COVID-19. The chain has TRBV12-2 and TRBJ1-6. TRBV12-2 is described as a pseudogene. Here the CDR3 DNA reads TGTGCAAGTCGCTTCTTCAAGAGCTCCTATAATTCACCCCTCCACTTT. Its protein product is CASRFFKSSYNSPLHF.